This T cell receptor (beta chain) was identified during a study of CD8 T cells in ankylosing spondylitis. Study results and caveats: Clones linked to disease were reported to show significant enrichment in matched ankylosing spondylitis synovial fluid. It appeared that ankylosing spondylitis blood was characterized by a TCR beta motif of seven or eight highly homologous variants. Past studies reported some motif variants in reactive arthritis synovial fluid and blood.

The CDR3 is 18 residues long. Germline V gives CDR1 DFQATT, CDR2 SNEGSKA (reference sequence). Losses at the gene ends were 0 bases for V and 0 bases for J; bases not matched to a gene: 9. This clonotype was detected only a few times. Its antigen remains unknown. Quantitative 5'-RACE was performed with molecular barcodes, and it yielded the TCR beta libraries. Using its own MiXCR run on the 5' RACE reads, TCRdb lists one record per CDR3 protein. The repertoire holds about 220,000 distinct CDR3 sequences, 7.3% seen once, with 14% in the top ten. This clonotype was obtained from a male donor with ankylosing spondylitis. The sequencing input was blood, either unsorted or a sorted T cell fraction (not recorded which). The gene calls are TRBV20-1 and TRBJ2-3; 10 bases fit TRBD2. CDR3 coding DNA: TGCAGTGCTAGAGATGGCCTAGCGGGGGCGCCTAGCACAGATACGCAGTATTTT. Its translation is CSARDGLAGAPSTDTQYF.